Below are 10 T cell receptor beta chains sequenced from a single sample in a study of blood T cell repertoires in COVID-19. Clones were read by immunoSEQ multiplex PCR, and TCRdb kept only the in-frame ones, dropping some. The sample shows some 190,000 clones, more than 70% of them seen only once. Sequences were obtained from peripheral blood. Receptor source: a woman in her fifties or sixties with acute or convalescent COVID-19.

The genes are TRBV5-4 and TRBJ1-6; D might be TRBD1 (6 bases). The V gene lost 2 bases and the J gene lost 7 bases, with 10 bases spanning the gap. Germline V gives CDR1 SGHNT, CDR2 YYREEE (reference sequence). The CDR3 has 14 residues. CDR3 DNA sequence: TGTGCCAGCAGCTTACCCCAGGGGAATTCACCCCTCCACTTT. Protein: CASSLPQGNSPLHF.

There are a few counts of this clone. The chain combines TRBV2 with TRBJ2-3; 9 bases agree with TRBD2. The CDR3 covers 13 residues. CDR1 and CDR2 from the germline V gene are SNHLY and FYNNEI. V shed 6 bases, J shed 6 bases, and the junction held 4 bases outside the gene matches. The CDR3 spells CASRGGLADTQYF. CDR3 DNA sequence: TGTGCCAGCAGGGGCGGACTAGCGGATACGCAGTATTTT.

The chain has TRBV7-2 and TRBJ1-5; no clear D gene. CDR3 length: 14 residues. Between the trimmed V and J ends, which lost 1 base and 3 bases, there was a span of 7 bases. The germline V gene encodes CDR1 SGHTA and CDR2 FQGNSA. CDR3 nucleotide sequence: TGTGCCAGCAGCTTAGTTGGACTCAATCAGCCCCAGCATTTT. Residues: CASSLVGLNQPQHF.

This rearrangement joins TRBV2 to TRBJ1-4; TRBD1 aligns across 10 bases. V lost 4 bases and J lost 11; bases outside the gene matches: 10. Germline CDR1 and CDR2: SNHLY and FYNNEI. This CDR3 has 15 residues. CDR3 DNA sequence: TGTGCCAGCAGTGTTGGGGGACAGGGGTTTGAGAAACTGTTTTTT. Protein: CASSVGGQGFEKLFF.

The gene calls are TRBV7-2 and TRBJ2-1; the D is unclear. CDR1 is SGHTA, CDR2 FQGNSA, per germline. This CDR3 region has 13 residues. V lost 0 bases, J lost 5 bases, and 5 bases lay in between. This CDR3 reads CASSLALDNEQFF. The CDR3, as DNA: TGTGCCAGCAGCTTAGCATTAGACAATGAGCAGTTCTTC.

Only one count was recorded for this clone. The chain recombines TRBV4-1 with TRBJ2-3, with 8 bases fitting TRBD2. CDR1 is MGHRA, CDR2 YSYEKL, per germline. This CDR3 has 17 amino acids. Trimming took 0 bases from V and 4 from J; bases not matched to a gene: 9. The CDR3 DNA is TGCGCCAGCAGCCAAGATATCGGCAGCGGGAGTTCAGATACGCAGTATTTT. Translated, it gives CASSQDIGSGSSDTQYF.

As concerns this clone: One end of the junction does not line up with germline, which may come from a read error. The gene calls are TRBV25-1 and TRBJ1-2; possible D gene TRBD1, 6 bases. This CDR3 spans 8 amino acids. From germline, CDR1 is MGHDK and CDR2 SYGVNS. CDR3 DNA: TGTCCTAAAACGTCAGGGGACTTC. Amino acid sequence: CPKTSGDF.

The chain uses TRBV4-2 and TRBJ2-7; TRBD2 aligns across 9 bases. Germline-derived CDR1 and CDR2 are LGHNA and YNFKEQ. This CDR3 region has 14 residues. J was trimmed by 4 bases and V by 1 base; bases with no gene match: 2. The CDR3 bases are TGTGCCAGCAGCCAAGGGACTAGCGTGTACGAGCAGTACTTC. Translated, it gives CASSQGTSVYEQYF.

CDR3 region: CASLWRAGLARTDTQYF. The CDR3 bases are TGTGCCAGCCTGTGGAGGGCGGGACTAGCACGCACAGATACGCAGTATTTT. The rearrangement links TRBV2 to TRBJ2-3, with TRBD2 identical over 9 bases. This CDR3 has 17 residues. V lost 8 bases and J lost 1; bases outside the gene matches: 13. CDR1 and CDR2 from the germline V gene are SNHLY and FYNNEI.

The rearrangement uses TRBV6-5 and TRBJ1-6; D ambiguous. Trimming shortened V by 2 bases and J by 7 bases, and 9 bases separated the two germline ends. From germline, CDR1 is MNHEY and CDR2 SVGAGI. The CDR3 loop spans 14 amino acids. The CDR3: CASSYRPGNSPLHF. CDR3 in DNA: TGTGCCAGCAGTTACCGACCGGGGAATTCACCCCTCCACTTT.